This is a list of T cell receptor beta chains from one sample in a study of shared clonotypes between healthy human individuals. TCRdb keeps only in-frame clones here, not all; method: immunoSEQ multiplex PCR. The sample yields about 1 million clones, more than 65% seen once. Sequenced input: memory CD4+ T cells sorted from blood. Receptors originate from a man aged 18 to 29 in good health. CDR3s include the opening cysteine and the closing phenylalanine or tryptophan. A D gene is named only where the DNA matches it firmly. Size values are once, few and many counts, or a class for expanded clones, and some rows have none.

J: TRBJ1-5; size: -; V: TRBV2; D: -; CDR3: CATGGGDWVGNQPQHF; DNA: TGTGCCACTGGGGGGGGTGACTGGGTCGGTAATCAGCCCCAGCATTTT
J: TRBJ1-1; size: -; V: TRBV9; D: -; CDR3: CASSVVGVGGEAFF; DNA: TGTGCCAGCAGCGTAGTGGGGGTGGGTGGTGAAGCTTTCTTT
J: TRBJ1-4; size: -; V: TRBV18; D: -; CDR3: CASSPQGSNEKLFF; DNA: TGTGCCAGCTCCCCCCAGGGGTCTAATGAAAAACTGTTTTTT
J: TRBJ2-2; size: once; V: TRBV11-3; D: -; CDR3: CASSLEENTGELFF; DNA: TGTGCCAGCAGCTTAGAGGAGAACACCGGGGAGCTGTTTTTT
J: TRBJ2-2; size: many; V: TRBV7-2; D: -; CDR3: CASSTYTGELFF; DNA: TGTGCCAGCAGCACGTACACCGGGGAGCTGTTTTTT
J: TRBJ1-1; size: -; V: TRBV6-1; D: -; CDR3: CASTERGASTEAFF; DNA: TGTGCCAGCACCGAGCGGGGGGCTAGCACTGAAGCTTTCTTT
J: TRBJ1-1; size: few; V: TRBV7-2; D: -; CDR3: CASSKQGMNTEAFF; DNA: TGTGCCAGCAGCAAACAGGGAATGAACACTGAAGCTTTCTTT
J: TRBJ1-2; size: once; V: TRBV7-2; D: TRBD1; CDR3: CASSPRQGASYGYTF; DNA: TGTGCCAGCAGCCCCCGACAGGGGGCAAGCTATGGCTACACCTTC
J: TRBJ2-1; size: -; V: TRBV7-9; D: TRBD2; CDR3: CASSLASGAGHYNEQFF; DNA: TGTGCCAGCAGCTTAGCGAGCGGGGCCGGGCACTACAATGAGCAGTTCTTC
J: TRBJ1-4; size: -; V: TRBV7-6; D: -; CDR3: CASSRQPTNEKLFF; DNA: TGTGCCAGCAGCCGACAGCCAACTAATGAAAAACTGTTTTTT
J: TRBJ2-5; size: -; V: TRBV30; D: TRBD2; CDR3: CAWRYSGGPRGTQYF; DNA: TGTGCCTGGAGATATAGCGGGGGACCAAGGGGGACCCAGTACTTC
J: TRBJ2-7; size: -; V: TRBV18; D: TRBD1; CDR3: CASSPGRPTTGTYEQYF; DNA: TGTGCCAGCTCACCGGGTCGACCAACGACAGGGACCTACGAGCAGTACTTC
J: TRBJ1-4; size: -; V: TRBV28; D: TRBD1; CDR3: CASSLGTGEGKLFF; DNA: TGTGCCAGCAGTTTAGGGACAGGGGAGGGAAAACTGTTTTTT
J: TRBJ1-1; size: -; V: TRBV10-3; D: TRBD1; CDR3: CAISEGQGANTEAFF; DNA: TGTGCCATCAGTGAGGGACAGGGGGCCAACACTGAAGCTTTCTTT
J: TRBJ2-7; size: many; V: TRBV7-6; D: TRBD2; CDR3: CASSGGTSGYEQYF; DNA: TGTGCCAGCAGCGGGGGGACTAGTGGGTACGAGCAGTACTTC
J: TRBJ2-1; size: -; V: TRBV6-5; D: TRBD2; CDR3: CASSGTTYNEQFF; DNA: TGTGCCAGCTCTGGGACTACCTACAATGAGCAGTTCTTC
J: TRBJ2-7; size: once; V: TRBV10-1; D: -; CDR3: CASSDGREQYF; DNA: TGCGCCAGCAGTGACGGAAGGGAGCAGTACTTC
J: TRBJ2-1; size: -; V: TRBV7-2; D: TRBD2; CDR3: CASRITSGSVEQFF; DNA: TGTGCCAGCAGGATTACTAGCGGGAGTGTTGAGCAGTTCTTC
J: TRBJ1-6; size: many; V: TRBV11-2; D: -; CDR3: CASSLEVGRTKPLHF; DNA: TGTGCCAGCAGCTTAGAAGTAGGGAGGACCAAGCCCCTCCACTTT
J: TRBJ1-3; size: -; V: TRBV19; D: -; CDR3: CASSMAEGNTIYF; DNA: TGTGCCAGTAGTATGGCCGAGGGAAACACCATATATTTT
J: TRBJ1-2; size: -; V: TRBV5-6; D: TRBD1; CDR3: CASSRPGTEDYGYTF; DNA: TGTGCCAGCAGCCGTCCCGGGACAGAGGACTATGGCTACACCTTC
J: TRBJ2-5; size: -; V: TRBV2; D: TRBD1; CDR3: CASSGPLGGVETQYF; DNA: TGTGCCAGCAGTGGACCACTAGGGGGCGTAGAGACCCAGTACTTC
J: TRBJ2-3; size: once; V: TRBV6-5; D: TRBD2; CDR3: CASRRGEGRTDTQYF; DNA: TGTGCCAGCCGGCGGGGGGAGGGGAGAACAGATACGCAGTATTTT
J: TRBJ1-2; size: once; V: TRBV30; D: -; CDR3: CAWSVPVASGYTF; DNA: TGTGCCTGGAGTGTACCGGTAGCAAGTGGCTACACCTTC
J: TRBJ2-3; size: few; V: TRBV19; D: -; CDR3: CASSIVGDTQYF; DNA: TGTGCCAGTAGTATAGTCGGGGATACGCAGTATTTT
J: TRBJ2-7; size: -; V: TRBV11-2; D: TRBD2; CDR3: CASTLPPTSGRSMQYF; DNA: TGTGCCAGCACCCTTCCCCCGACTAGCGGGAGGTCGATGCAGTACTTC
J: TRBJ2-5; size: many; V: TRBV5-1; D: -; CDR3: CASSLTGTKGETQYF; DNA: TGCGCCAGCAGCTTAACCGGGACAAAGGGGGAGACCCAGTACTTC
J: TRBJ1-3; size: -; V: TRBV19; D: TRBD1; CDR3: CASTPTGSGNTIYF; DNA: TGTGCCAGTACCCCGACAGGGTCCGGAAACACCATATATTTT
J: TRBJ2-3; size: -; V: TRBV10-1; D: -; CDR3: CASSEGGADTQYF; DNA: TGCGCCAGCAGTGAAGGGGGAGCAGATACGCAGTATTTT
J: TRBJ2-1; size: -; V: TRBV7-2; D: -; CDR3: CASNPGQGVGEQFF; DNA: TGTGCCAGCAACCCTGGACAAGGGGTTGGGGAGCAGTTCTTC
J: TRBJ2-1; size: -; V: TRBV7-3; D: -; CDR3: CASSLSGGQQYNEQFF; DNA: TGTGCCAGCAGCTTAAGTGGGGGGCAGCAGTACAATGAGCAGTTCTTC
J: TRBJ2-7; size: once; V: TRBV27; D: TRBD2; CDR3: CASSFFAGDYEQYF; DNA: TGTGCCAGCAGTTTTTTTGCGGGGGACTACGAGCAGTACTTC
J: TRBJ2-5; size: once; V: TRBV19; D: -; CDR3: CASSSSAGTQTQYF; DNA: TGTGCCAGTAGTTCAAGCGCAGGGACTCAGACCCAGTACTTC
J: TRBJ1-1; size: many; V: TRBV19; D: -; CDR3: CASTTWGARNTEAFF; DNA: TGTGCCAGTACCACCTGGGGGGCTAGGAACACTGAAGCTTTCTTT
J: TRBJ1-2; size: -; V: TRBV30; D: TRBD1; CDR3: CAWTPDRVEFYGYTF; DNA: TGTGCCTGGACCCCGGACAGGGTCGAGTTTTATGGCTACACCTTC
J: TRBJ2-1; size: few; V: TRBV11-2; D: TRBD2; CDR3: CASSPGSGGAGEQFF; DNA: TGTGCCAGCAGCCCGGGTAGCGGGGGGGCTGGTGAGCAGTTCTTC
J: TRBJ2-7; size: -; V: TRBV10-2; D: -; CDR3: CASSRSRDGYYEQYF; DNA: TGCGCCAGCAGTCGGTCCCGGGACGGATACTACGAGCAGTACTTC
J: TRBJ2-3; size: -; V: TRBV7-9; D: -; CDR3: CASSFYRSDTDTQYF; DNA: TGTGCCAGCAGCTTTTACAGGTCAGATACAGATACGCAGTATTTT
J: TRBJ1-2; size: -; V: TRBV2; D: -; CDR3: CASSIMAARRGYTF; DNA: TGTGCCAGCAGTATTATGGCGGCGAGGCGCGGCTACACCTTC
J: TRBJ1-2; size: -; V: TRBV7-2; D: -; CDR3: CASSLAQGAIGYTF; DNA: TGTGCCAGCAGCTTAGCGCAAGGGGCGATTGGCTACACCTTC
J: TRBJ2-5; size: once; V: TRBV19; D: -; CDR3: CASTYQAGETQYF; DNA: TGTGCCAGCACCTATCAAGCGGGAGAGACCCAGTACTTC
J: TRBJ2-7; size: -; V: TRBV5-4; D: -; CDR3: CASSFSGTYYEQYF; DNA: TGTGCCAGCAGCTTTTCCGGGACATATTACGAGCAGTACTTC
J: TRBJ2-7; size: -; V: TRBV4-3; D: -; CDR3: CASSQVGFSVHEQYF; DNA: TGCGCCAGCAGCCAAGTAGGTTTTTCGGTCCACGAGCAGTACTTC
J: TRBJ1-2; size: -; V: TRBV19; D: -; CDR3: CASSPPVAGAIYGYTF; DNA: TGTGCCAGTAGTCCCCCGGTGGCAGGGGCTATCTATGGCTACACCTTC
J: TRBJ2-7; size: -; V: TRBV6-1; D: -; CDR3: CASSEQGGTYEQYF; DNA: TGTGCCAGCAGTGAACAGGGCGGTACCTACGAGCAGTACTTC
J: TRBJ2-1; size: once; V: TRBV6-5; D: -; CDR3: CASRGGYNEQFF; DNA: TGTGCCAGCCGTGGGGGATACAATGAGCAGTTCTTC
J: TRBJ2-6; size: -; V: TRBV7-2; D: TRBD1; CDR3: CASSPGQGRPGANVLTF; DNA: TGTGCCAGCAGCCCCGGACAGGGCAGGCCTGGGGCCAACGTCCTGACTTTC
J: TRBJ2-5; size: -; V: TRBV5-4; D: -; CDR3: CASSRGGIAEETQYF; DNA: TGTGCCAGCAGCCGGGGCGGGATAGCGGAAGAGACCCAGTACTTC
J: TRBJ2-7; size: -; V: TRBV28; D: TRBD1; CDR3: CASSLWGRWGTDSYEQYF; DNA: TGTGCCAGCAGTTTATGGGGTCGGTGGGGGACAGACTCCTACGAGCAGTACTTC
J: TRBJ2-7; size: -; V: TRBV5-1; D: TRBD1; CDR3: CASSSTGGSYEQYF; DNA: TGCGCCAGCAGCTCTACAGGGGGTTCCTACGAGCAGTACTTC
J: TRBJ2-3; size: -; V: TRBV25-1; D: -; CDR3: CASSSLRGRGPDTQYF; DNA: TGTGCCAGCAGTTCCCTAAGAGGAAGAGGGCCAGATACGCAGTATTTT
J: TRBJ2-3; size: -; V: TRBV9; D: -; CDR3: CASSVEVAAQDTQYF; DNA: TGTGCCAGCAGCGTAGAGGTGGCTGCGCAAGATACGCAGTATTTT
J: TRBJ2-6; size: -; V: TRBV4-1; D: -; CDR3: CASSRLTGNSGANVLTF; DNA: TGCGCCAGCAGCCGTCTGACGGGGAACTCTGGGGCCAACGTCCTGACTTTC
J: TRBJ2-7; size: few; V: TRBV6-6; D: -; CDR3: CASSYSKDGQHF; DNA: TGTGCCAGCAGTTACTCCAAGGACGGCCAGCACTTC
J: TRBJ1-6; size: many; V: TRBV5-1; D: -; CDR3: CASSFGAADNSPLHF; DNA: TGCGCCAGCAGCTTCGGGGCAGCAGATAATTCACCCCTCCACTTT
J: TRBJ2-1; size: few; V: TRBV5-5; D: TRBD2; CDR3: CASSLAGTSGRYNEQFF; DNA: TGTGCCAGCAGCTTGGCCGGGACTAGCGGGAGATACAATGAGCAGTTCTTC
J: TRBJ2-7; size: -; V: TRBV27; D: -; CDR3: CASSLSKECRLYEQYF; DNA: TGTGCCAGCAGTTTATCGAAGGAGTGCAGGCTCTACGAGCAGTACTTC
J: TRBJ2-7; size: once; V: TRBV28; D: TRBD2; CDR3: CASSFGLAGGRYEQYF; DNA: TGTGCCAGCAGTTTCGGGCTAGCGGGGGGGCGCTACGAGCAGTACTTC
J: TRBJ1-4; size: -; V: TRBV7-2; D: -; CDR3: CASSLGVGRAKLFF; DNA: TGTGCCAGCAGCTTAGGGGTAGGAAGGGCAAAACTGTTTTTT
J: TRBJ1-6; size: -; V: TRBV27; D: -; CDR3: CASSPGNRGSYNSPLHF; DNA: TGTGCCAGCAGTCCAGGAAACCGGGGCTCCTATAATTCACCCCTCCACTTT